Each of the 21 T cell receptor beta chains below was sequenced from the same sample in a study of T-cell memory formation after mild COVID-19. TCRdb re-derived calls from the 5' RACE reads in MiXCR, one entry per CDR3 protein. The data hold 450,000 or so distinct CDR3 sequences, with around 27% observed a single time. The sequencing input was PBMCs or a T cell subset sorted from them (not recorded which). The receptors were gathered from an adult woman who had mild COVID-19 (a few samples of this study predate the infection). Cell type and time point are not known.

The chain joins TRBV4-3 to TRBJ2-1, with D perhaps assigned TRBD1 or TRBD2 (5 bases each). From germline, CDR1 is LGHNA and CDR2 YSLEER. The CDR3 spans 15 residues. The ends were cut back, 3 bases at V and 8 bases at J, with 17 bases in the middle. This chain's CDR3 is CASSQDGTHGDEQFF. The CDR3 DNA reads TGCGCCAGCAGCCAGGACGGGACCCACGGCGATGAGCAGTTCTTC.

The CDR3 reads CASEGSRGTYEQYF. Written as DNA, the CDR3 is TGTGCCTCGGAGGGGAGTCGGGGAACCTACGAGCAGTACTTC. The V gene is TRBV30, the J gene TRBJ2-7, with TRBD2 as a possible D gene (6 bases). Germline V gene data show CDR1 as GTSNPN and CDR2 as SVGIG (reference sequence). The CDR3 spans 14 residues. Trimming removed 7 bases at V and 2 bases at J, with 18 bases between.

This clonotype occurred a few times. The gene calls are TRBV5-1 and TRBJ1-1, with D uncertain. Germline V gene data show CDR1 as SGHRS and CDR2 as YFSETQ. V shed 5 bases and J shed 1 base, with 18 bases lying between them. This CDR3 region has 16 residues. This chain's CDR3 is CASSKIATRRNTEAFF. CDR3 sequence (DNA): TGCGCCAGCAGTAAAATCGCGACCCGGAGGAACACTGAAGCTTTCTTT. Filled out from reference TRBV5-1 and TRBJ1-1, the complete variable domain reads KAGVTQTPRYLIKTRGQQVTLSCSPISGHRSVSWYQQTPGQGLQFLFEYFSETQRNKGNFPGRFSGRQFSNSRSEMNVSTLELGDSALYLCASSKIATRRNTEAFFGQGTRLTVV.

The table lists this clonotype with a few counts. The J gene is TRBJ2-3, the V gene TRBV5-1; TRBD2 agrees at 11 bases. J gave up 8 bases and V 7 bases, and 21 bases lay outside the gene matches. Germline loops: CDR1 SGHRS, CDR2 YFSETQ. This CDR3 is built from 18 residues. The CDR3 DNA is TGCGCCAGCGGACTAACTAGCGGGGGACCTGCCAACCCAGTTACGCAGTATTTT. Its protein is CASGLTSGGPANPVTQYF.

This clonotype was found a few times. Likely a read error: the CDR3 ends without its conserved phenylalanine or tryptophan. The DNA is left out, because the CDR3 cannot be placed on it with certainty; the CDR3 is given as TCRdb lists it. This chain connects TRBV5-1 to TRBJ1-1. 10 amino acids form the CDR3, both terminal residues included. Germline V lookup: CDR1 SGHRS, CDR2 YFSETQ. This chain's CDR3 is CASSNPGPGP.

V and J are TRBV7-8 and TRBJ2-3; TRBD1 matches 9 bases. Unmatched junction bases numbered 15, after V lost 5 bases and J lost 3 bases. CDR1 SGHVS and CDR2 FQNEAQ come from the germline V gene. The CDR3 totals 18 residues. As DNA, the CDR3 is TGTGCCAGCAGCCCAAGACAGGGGGAAGGTGCTGTTACAGATACGCAGTATTTT. Its protein is CASSPRQGEGAVTDTQYF.

V and J are TRBV4-1 and TRBJ1-2; 8 nucleotides agree with TRBD1. CDR3 length equals 15 residues. The V gene end was trimmed by 2 bases and the J gene end by 8 bases; junction bases not matched to a gene: 10. The V gene's germline CDR1 is MGHRA and CDR2 YSYEKL. DNA for the CDR3: TGCGCCAGCAGCCAACTTGGGACAGGCTATTCGGGCTACACCTTC. The encoded protein is CASSQLGTGYSGYTF.

V is TRBV20-1 and J is TRBJ1-1, with D possibly matching TRBD1 (6 bases). The germline V gene has CDR1 DFQATT and CDR2 SNEGSKA (reference sequence). V was shortened by 4 bases and J by 5 bases, with 11 bases between the two germline ends. The CDR3 spans 12 residues. CDR3 DNA: TGCAGTGCTAAAGGGGGTTGGACTGAAGCTTTCTTT. Protein: CSAKGGWTEAFF.

This clonotype has just a few counts. The chain employs TRBV6-8 and TRBJ2-7; D possibly corresponds to TRBD1 (5 bases). V lost 4 bases, J lost 4 bases, and 20 bases lay in between. Per the germline V gene, CDR1 is MNHGY and CDR2 is SAAAGT. CDR3 length equals 16 residues. In DNA, the CDR3 is TGTGCCAGCAGTTGCAACAGGCTGATCGTAAGTTACGAGCAGTACTTC. Its translation is CASSCNRLIVSYEQYF.

CDR3 DNA sequence: TGCGCCAGCAGCTGGAGGGGGATCGATGAGCAGTTCTTC. It translates to CASSWRGIDEQFF. This chain connects TRBV5-1 to TRBJ2-1; D might be TRBD1 or TRBD2, each matching 6 bases. The germline CDR1 and CDR2 sequences are SGHRS and YFSETQ. This CDR3 is 13 amino acids long. V dropped 3 bases and J dropped 8 bases, with 12 bases sitting between them.

The chain has TRBV7-9 and TRBJ2-7; 7 bases are a match to TRBD2. Losses at the gene ends were 5 bases for V and 4 bases for J; bases not matched to a gene: 11. Germline V lookup: CDR1 SEHNR, CDR2 FQNEAQ (reference sequence). CDR3 length: 15 residues. The CDR3 nucleotides are TGTGCCAGCAGCCCGACAACTAGCGTTGTATACGAGCAGTACTTC. Translated: CASSPTTSVVYEQYF.

The chain uses TRBV27 and TRBJ2-7; 12 bases agree with TRBD2. The CDR3 is 16 amino acids. Germline trimming cut 0 bases from V and 4 bases from J; bases unmatched to any gene: 4. Per the germline V gene, CDR1 is MNHEY and CDR2 is SMNVEV (reference sequence). CDR3 coding DNA: TGTGCCAGCAGTTTATCTACTAGCGGGAGGTTGTACGAGCAGTACTTC. Its protein product is CASSLSTSGRLYEQYF.

This clonotype occurred a few times. CDR3 loop: CASSLTSRKNEQFF. The CDR3 coding sequence is TGTGCCAGCAGCTTAACTAGCCGTAAGAATGAGCAGTTCTTC. This rearrangement joins TRBV7-9 to TRBJ2-1, with D perhaps matching TRBD2 (6 bases). CDR1 SEHNR and CDR2 FQNEAQ come from the germline V gene (reference sequence). The V and J ends lost 2 bases and 7 bases respectively, with 12 bases between them. This CDR3 is built from 14 residues. The variable domain in full, completed from reference TRBV7-9 and TRBJ2-1, reads DTGVSQNPRHKITKRGQNVTFRCDPISEHNRLYWYRQTLGQGPEFLTYFQNEAQLEKSRLLSDRFSAERPKGSFSTLEIQRTEQGDSAMYLCASSLTSRKNEQFFGPGTRLTVL.

This chain uses TRBV15 with TRBJ1-2, with 11 bases fitting TRBD1. J was trimmed by 7 bases and V by 5 bases; bases with no gene match: 6. CDR1 LNHNV and CDR2 YYDKDF come from the germline V gene (reference sequence). This CDR3 is 14 amino acids long. The CDR3 region is CATSRGQGAAGYTF. The CDR3 DNA reads as TGTGCCACCAGCCGAGGACAGGGGGCAGCTGGCTACACCTTC.

The chain links TRBV7-9 to TRBJ2-5; possibly TRBD2 for D (5 bases). This CDR3 has 15 amino acids. CDR1 and CDR2 from the germline V gene are SEHNR and FQNEAQ (reference sequence). V was clipped by 4 bases and J by 2 bases, with 14 bases between them. CDR3 sequence reads: CASSSGNGAQETQYF. Here the CDR3 DNA reads TGTGCCAGCAGCTCGGGAAATGGAGCACAAGAGACCCAGTACTTC.

The table lists this clonotype with a few counts. This chain uses TRBV27 with TRBJ2-7, with a weak D call TRBD2 (5 bases). The germline V gene has CDR1 MNHEY and CDR2 SMNVEV (reference sequence). V lost 2 bases, J lost 1 base, and 21 bases lay in between. CDR3 length equals 18 residues. In nucleotides, the CDR3 is TGTGCCAGCAGTTTACATGGGCTCCATGTCGAGGGATCCTACGAGCAGTACTTC. It translates to CASSLHGLHVEGSYEQYF.

The sample holds a few counts of this clonotype. This chain links TRBV12-3 or TRBV12-4 with TRBJ1-1, with 9 positions matching TRBD1. The CDR3 spans 18 residues. J gave up 4 bases and V 5 bases, and 17 bases lay outside the gene matches. The CDR3 region has the DNA TGTGCCAGCAGTCGGAGGGGGACAGGGACCCTCTTGAGCACTGAAGCTTTCTTT. Its translation: CASSRRGTGTLLSTEAFF.

This clonotype was detected a few times. The chain employs TRBV12-3 or TRBV12-4 and TRBJ1-1, with 9 bases that match TRBD1. The CDR3 runs 14 residues. The ends lost 7 bases at V and 6 bases at J; junction bases unmatched: 9. In nucleotides, the CDR3 is TGTGCCAGCACCCCGACAGGGGGTATGGCTGAAGCTTTCTTT. Amino acids: CASTPTGGMAEAFF.

The chain is built from TRBV5-8 and TRBJ2-3; D remains unclear. Trimming stripped 3 bases from V and 5 bases from J, with 7 bases between. Germline CDR1 and CDR2: SGHTS and YDEGEE. This CDR3 comprises 12 residues. For the CDR3, the DNA is TGTGCCAGCAGCTCACCGAGAGATACGCAGTATTTT. Translated, it gives CASSSPRDTQYF.

This clonotype was counted only a few times. The chain employs TRBV12-3 or TRBV12-4 and TRBJ2-2; D gene uncertain. Trimming removed 5 bases from V and 6 bases from J, with 4 bases in between. The CDR3 runs 11 residues. The CDR3 protein is CASSPPGELFF. The CDR3 nucleotides read TGTGCCAGCAGTCCCCCCGGGGAGCTGTTTTTT.

This clonotype was observed a few times. The gene calls are TRBV20-1 and TRBJ2-1, with D perhaps TRBD2 (6 bases). Trimming took 7 bases from V and 7 from J, leaving 11 bases between them. This CDR3 has 11 amino acids. Germline V gene data show CDR1 as DFQATT and CDR2 as SNEGSKA (reference sequence). The CDR3 DNA is TGCAGTGGGGACTGGTGGAATGAGCAGTTCTTC. Amino acid sequence: CSGDWWNEQFF.